Reported below is one T cell receptor beta chain. The CDR3 consists of 16 residues. The trim removed 2 bases at V and 6 bases at J, leaving 5 bases unmatched. Germline CDR1 SGHVS, CDR2 FQNEAQ. This record belongs to a study of blood T cell repertoires in COVID-19. Sequencing used immunoSEQ multiplex PCR; TCRdb keeps in-frame clones, though not all of them. The sample shows roughly 250,000 clones, over 80% of them seen only once. What was sequenced was PBMCs or T cells enriched from blood (not recorded which). V usage is TRBV7-8 and J usage is TRBJ2-3; 13 bases agree with TRBD2. This clonotype originated in a man between 45 and 60 years old who had been exposed to COVID-19. The CDR3 region has the DNA TGTGCCAGCAGCTTACCCGGACTAGCGGGAGTTGATACGCAGTATTTT. It translates to CASSLPGLAGVDTQYF.